The rows below give T cell receptor beta chains drawn from one sample of a study of blood T cell repertoires in COVID-19. Assay: immunoSEQ multiplex PCR; the TCRdb copy retains only in-frame clones and omits some. Among about 270,000 clones, 86% were seen once, and the ten largest hold roughly 6.2%. The source material was peripheral blood. These receptors were obtained from a woman of 80 years or more with COVID-19, enrolled during active disease. Both conserved end residues are part of each CDR3. The order of the fields is D gene, J gene, CDR3 length, V gene, CDR3 protein. D genes are given only for firm matches.

D gene: -
J gene: TRBJ2-1
CDR3 length: 13
V gene: TRBV14
CDR3 protein: CASSPGGFNEQFF

D gene: -
J gene: TRBJ1-6
CDR3 length: 12
V gene: TRBV7-9
CDR3 protein: CASEISNSPLHF

D gene: -
J gene: TRBJ1-1
CDR3 length: 11
V gene: TRBV6-5
CDR3 protein: CASSYNREAFF

D gene: TRBD2
J gene: TRBJ2-3
CDR3 length: 16
V gene: TRBV6-2/TRBV6-3
CDR3 protein: CASSYRTSGGPDTQYF

D gene: -
J gene: TRBJ2-1
CDR3 length: 13
V gene: TRBV2
CDR3 protein: CASSDVEYNEQFF

D gene: TRBD1
J gene: TRBJ2-5
CDR3 length: 15
V gene: TRBV16
CDR3 protein: CASSLQRQGSETQYF

D gene: -
J gene: TRBJ1-1
CDR3 length: 15
V gene: TRBV28
CDR3 protein: CASSLHRGLYLQAFF

D gene: TRBD1
J gene: TRBJ1-2
CDR3 length: 16
V gene: TRBV6-5
CDR3 protein: CASSYGRRQGAFAYTF

D gene: TRBD2
J gene: TRBJ2-1
CDR3 length: 15
V gene: TRBV3-1/TRBV3-2
CDR3 protein: CASSQAVAGGGEQFF

D gene: -
J gene: TRBJ2-3
CDR3 length: 16
V gene: TRBV28
CDR3 protein: CASSLRALAGTDTQYF

D gene: TRBD1
J gene: TRBJ1-6
CDR3 length: 16
V gene: TRBV5-4
CDR3 protein: CASSRDRGEFNSPLHF

D gene: -
J gene: TRBJ2-3
CDR3 length: 14
V gene: TRBV5-8
CDR3 protein: CASSLGGGTDTQYF

D gene: -
J gene: TRBJ2-1
CDR3 length: 16
V gene: TRBV6-5
CDR3 protein: CASSYWMAGTFNEQFF

D gene: -
J gene: TRBJ2-2
CDR3 length: 14
V gene: TRBV11-3
CDR3 protein: CASSLEEESGELFF

D gene: -
J gene: TRBJ2-5
CDR3 length: 16
V gene: TRBV2
CDR3 protein: CASSGLGQPTEETQYF

D gene: TRBD1
J gene: TRBJ2-7
CDR3 length: 14
V gene: TRBV18
CDR3 protein: CASSPGTGSYEQYF

D gene: -
J gene: TRBJ2-1
CDR3 length: 14
V gene: TRBV25-1
CDR3 protein: CASSDRRRGSEQFF

D gene: TRBD1
J gene: TRBJ1-1
CDR3 length: 15
V gene: TRBV28
CDR3 protein: CASSQTDRASTEAFF

D gene: -
J gene: TRBJ1-2
CDR3 length: 14
V gene: TRBV19
CDR3 protein: CASSTGATNYGYTF

D gene: -
J gene: TRBJ2-3
CDR3 length: 11
V gene: TRBV2
CDR3 protein: CASSASGTQYF

D gene: -
J gene: TRBJ1-2
CDR3 length: 16
V gene: TRBV14
CDR3 protein: CASSPRVGTREDGYTF

D gene: TRBD1
J gene: TRBJ1-6
CDR3 length: 13
V gene: TRBV19
CDR3 protein: CASSPGQGTPLHF

D gene: -
J gene: TRBJ1-5
CDR3 length: 14
V gene: TRBV3-1/TRBV3-2
CDR3 protein: CASSQQIEGQPQHF

D gene: -
J gene: TRBJ2-5
CDR3 length: 15
V gene: TRBV6-6
CDR3 protein: CASSQFRTVQETQYF

D gene: -
J gene: TRBJ1-3
CDR3 length: 14
V gene: TRBV4-1
CDR3 protein: CASSQVGQGNTIYF

D gene: -
J gene: TRBJ2-1
CDR3 length: 15
V gene: TRBV18
CDR3 protein: CASSLLGHSYNEQFF

D gene: -
J gene: TRBJ2-1
CDR3 length: 15
V gene: TRBV7-7
CDR3 protein: CASSLGAGFYNEQFF

D gene: -
J gene: TRBJ2-5
CDR3 length: 14
V gene: TRBV6-1
CDR3 protein: CASSERGGGETQYF

D gene: -
J gene: TRBJ1-2
CDR3 length: 13
V gene: TRBV25-1
CDR3 protein: CASSGVQTSGYTF

D gene: TRBD2
J gene: TRBJ2-3
CDR3 length: 16
V gene: TRBV5-1
CDR3 protein: CASRQTSGGSTDTQYF

D gene: -
J gene: TRBJ1-2
CDR3 length: 14
V gene: TRBV6-6
CDR3 protein: CASSYPGHTYGYTF

D gene: -
J gene: TRBJ1-3
CDR3 length: 14
V gene: TRBV2
CDR3 protein: CASSFGGSGNTIYF

D gene: -
J gene: TRBJ1-3
CDR3 length: 16
V gene: TRBV7-7
CDR3 protein: CASSPTGRDSGNTIYF

D gene: TRBD1
J gene: TRBJ1-5
CDR3 length: 16
V gene: TRBV19
CDR3 protein: CASSPPWTGLNQPQHF

D gene: -
J gene: TRBJ2-2
CDR3 length: 14
V gene: TRBV10-3
CDR3 protein: CAITPSGPTGELFF

D gene: -
J gene: TRBJ1-1
CDR3 length: 14
V gene: TRBV2
CDR3 protein: CASSADSLNTEAFF

D gene: TRBD1
J gene: TRBJ1-2
CDR3 length: 14
V gene: TRBV11-2
CDR3 protein: CASSTKQGTYGYTF

D gene: -
J gene: TRBJ1-1
CDR3 length: 15
V gene: TRBV15
CDR3 protein: CATSAETGMRTEAFF

D gene: TRBD1
J gene: TRBJ1-1
CDR3 length: 14
V gene: TRBV7-8
CDR3 protein: CASSLEGGYTEAFF

D gene: -
J gene: TRBJ1-1
CDR3 length: 17
V gene: TRBV2
CDR3 protein: CASRLAYPDRKNTEAFF

D gene: TRBD1
J gene: TRBJ2-1
CDR3 length: 14
V gene: TRBV29-1
CDR3 protein: CSGRDRRGKNEQFF

D gene: TRBD1
J gene: TRBJ1-2
CDR3 length: 15
V gene: TRBV2
CDR3 protein: CASSGDRGAGAGYTF

D gene: -
J gene: TRBJ1-5
CDR3 length: 14
V gene: TRBV28
CDR3 protein: CASSFHETGRPRHF

D gene: TRBD1
J gene: TRBJ2-7
CDR3 length: 15
V gene: TRBV5-4
CDR3 protein: CASSLGTGGGYEQYF

D gene: -
J gene: TRBJ2-3
CDR3 length: 15
V gene: TRBV19
CDR3 protein: CASSMADLSTDTQYF

D gene: -
J gene: TRBJ1-1
CDR3 length: 16
V gene: TRBV4-2
CDR3 protein: CASSQTGTGRFTEAFF

D gene: -
J gene: TRBJ2-7
CDR3 length: 11
V gene: TRBV30
CDR3 protein: CAWSVGGEQYF

D gene: TRBD2
J gene: TRBJ2-3
CDR3 length: 15
V gene: TRBV3-1/TRBV3-2
CDR3 protein: CASSQARGGEDTQYF

D gene: -
J gene: TRBJ2-7
CDR3 length: 12
V gene: TRBV2
CDR3 protein: CASRGDESEQYF

D gene: TRBD1
J gene: TRBJ1-2
CDR3 length: 13
V gene: TRBV3-1/TRBV3-2
CDR3 protein: CASSLTGDSGYTF

D gene: -
J gene: TRBJ2-2
CDR3 length: 17
V gene: TRBV14
CDR3 protein: CASSQVRGGARTGELFF

D gene: TRBD2
J gene: TRBJ2-1
CDR3 length: 16
V gene: TRBV7-3
CDR3 protein: CASSLHRGGSYNEQFF

D gene: TRBD1
J gene: TRBJ1-3
CDR3 length: 15
V gene: TRBV10-2
CDR3 protein: CASSLDRATGNTIYF

D gene: -
J gene: TRBJ1-5
CDR3 length: 14
V gene: TRBV30
CDR3 protein: CAWSVQSFNQPQHF

D gene: TRBD1
J gene: TRBJ1-2
CDR3 length: 12
V gene: TRBV2
CDR3 protein: CASRGQGNGYTF